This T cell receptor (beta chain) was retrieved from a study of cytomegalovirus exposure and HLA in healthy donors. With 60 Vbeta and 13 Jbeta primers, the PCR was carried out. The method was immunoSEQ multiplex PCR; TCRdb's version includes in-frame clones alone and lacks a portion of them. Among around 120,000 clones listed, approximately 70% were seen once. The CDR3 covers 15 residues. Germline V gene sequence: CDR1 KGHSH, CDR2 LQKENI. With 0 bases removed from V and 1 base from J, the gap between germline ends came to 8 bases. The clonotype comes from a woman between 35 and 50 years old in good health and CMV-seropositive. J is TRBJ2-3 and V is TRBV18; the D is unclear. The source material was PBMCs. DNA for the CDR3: TGTGCCAGCTCACCACCGGGCGTGGGCACAGATACGCAGTATTTT. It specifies CASSPPGVGTDTQYF.